This T cell receptor beta chain was profiled in a study of shared clonotypes between healthy human individuals. Study details: There were three CD4 naive, three CD4 memory, two CD8 naive and one CD8 memory plates per donor.

Germline CDR1 MNHNS, CDR2 SASEGT. J was trimmed by 5 bases and V by 3 bases; bases with no gene match: 18. The CDR3 runs to 18 residues. Comment on this clone: The antigen is not known.

Using immunoSEQ multiplex PCR, the repertoire was profiled, and TCRdb retains in-frame clones only, with some absent. Among 2,500,000 or so clones, more than 90% were seen once, and the ten largest hold roughly 0.14%. Findings and limits, study-wide: At large depth, rarefaction still showed sorted-subset sequencing to be incomplete. Non-shared clonotypes showed lower generation probabilities than clonotypes common to all four donors.

The chain couples TRBV6-1 to TRBJ2-5, with 7 bases fitting TRBD2. The sequencing input was naive CD4+ T cells sorted from blood. Subset noted: CD45RA+ positively selected. The source of this sequence is a man in his late teens or twenties in good health. CDR3 in DNA: TGTGCCAGCAGTGACCTACGGGGAGGGTTCGTCATATGGGAGACCCAGTACTTC. Its protein product is CASSDLRGGFVIWETQYF.